This T cell receptor (beta chain) is drawn from a study of blood T cell repertoires in COVID-19. Study at large: The study drew acute and convalescent COVID-19 samples from the United States, Italy and Spain.

In the original analysis: By means of reference gene primer amplification, nucleated cell counts were estimated. Method: immunoSEQ multiplex PCR; TCRdb's copy keeps in-frame clones and lacks some. The V and J calls and clone size are taken from that table; D and trimming were inferred from the DNA. The table has under 350,000 clones, 70% to 90% seen once; the top ten hold over 1%. Germline trimming cut 5 bases from V and 4 bases from J; bases unmatched to any gene: 5. Germline assignment: CDR1 SGHVS and CDR2 FQNEAQ. The CDR3 contains 16 residues. The genes are TRBV7-8 and TRBJ2-2, with TRBD2 matching 12 bases. This clonotype was sampled from a man in his 70s with acute or convalescent COVID-19. The sequencing input was peripheral blood. DNA of the CDR3: TGTGCCAGCAGCCCCCGGACTAGCGGGGCCACCGGGGAGCTGTTTTTT. It codes for CASSPRTSGATGELFF.